The entry below gives a single T cell receptor beta chain sequence along with its context. Germline CDR1 and CDR2: LGHDT and YNNKEL (reference sequence). V lost 8 bases, J lost 4 bases, and 15 bases lay in between. The CDR3 totals 13 residues. TCRdb's copy holds only in-frame clones and misses some; the assay was immunoSEQ multiplex PCR. The sample has about 150,000 clones, approximately 94% seen once. The source of the sample is a study of control samples from healthy donors and cancer patients. Input material: blood. This receptor was identified in a middle-aged woman in good health. The rearrangement links TRBV3-1 (or the pseudogene TRBV3-2) to TRBJ2-7, with unresolved D. The chain's CDR3 is CASSIPGTYEQYF. CDR3 nucleotides: TGTGCCAGCTCAATACCGGGTACTTACGAGCAGTACTTC.